These 29 T cell receptor beta chains share one sample of origin, sequenced in a study of beta chain features in type 1 diabetes (dated by TCRdb to the late 2010s). Overall study outcomes, separate from this receptor: A moderate but significant shortening of TCRB CDR3 length was observed in type 1 diabetes patients in all four CD4+ subsets.

The library was obtained by the immunoSEQ multiplex PCR assay. The entire amount of isolated RNA was reverse transcribed using the High Capacity cDNA Reverse Transcription Kit, so the sequenced TCRB transcripts were expressed ones. In its TCRdb copy, this immuneACCESS table keeps in-frame sequences only and misses some clones. Where compared with another copy, unresolved V genes explain less than half of these, and the others have no known cause. A total of 550,000 to 850,000 clones appear in this sample, under 15% of them only once. 0.022% of the sample belongs to the ten largest clones. No antigen is known for these receptors. Material: naive CD4+ T cells from blood. The cell subset or site label for this specimen denotes: true naive CD4+ T cells. These TCRs come from a man aged 18 to 35 with type 1 diabetes.

The genes are TRBV18 and TRBJ2-7; D ambiguous. CDR3 size: 14 residues. V shed 4 bases and J shed 2 bases, with 12 bases lying between them. Germline CDR1 is KGHSH and CDR2 is LQKENI. CDR3 in DNA: TGTGCCAGCTCACTCGTCGTAGGTACCTACGAGCAGTACTTC. Translated, it gives CASSLVVGTYEQYF.

This clone was observed a few times. The V and J genes are TRBV15 and TRBJ2-6; possible D gene TRBD1, 6 bases. The germline V gene encodes CDR1 LNHNV and CDR2 YYDKDF (reference sequence). The V end lost 5 bases, the J end lost 2 bases, and 10 bases lay between the germline ends. The CDR3 covers 15 residues. The CDR3 bases are TGTGCCACCAGCCCCCAGGGGCCTGGGGCCAACGTCCTGACTTTC. As protein: CATSPQGPGANVLTF. Based on the CDR3 plus reference TRBV15 and TRBJ2-6, the full variable domain is DAMVIQNPRYQVTQFGKPVTLSCSQTLNHNVMYWYQQKSSQAPKLLFHYYDKDFNNEADTPDNFQSRRPNTSFCFLDIRSPGLGDTAMYLCATSPQGPGANVLTFGAGSRLTVL.

The chain recombines TRBV4-1 with TRBJ2-4; 10 bases map to TRBD1. V gave up 0 bases and J gave up 0 bases; unmatched junction bases: 11. Per germline, CDR1 MGHRA and CDR2 YSYEKL. The length of the CDR3 is 20 residues. CDR3 bases: TGCGCCAGCAGCCAAGATAAGACAGGGGGCGCGGGTCGAGCCAAAAACATTCAGTACTTC. It specifies CASSQDKTGGAGRAKNIQYF.

This clone was seen more than once but under ten times. The chain couples TRBV6-1 to TRBJ2-7; D unclear. The CDR3 has 13 amino acids. Trimming cost V 1 base and J 6 bases, with 10 bases left between them. Germline assignment: CDR1 MNHNS and CDR2 SASEGT. CDR3 residues: CASSEGREREQYF. CDR3 bases: TGTGCCAGCAGTGAAGGCAGAGAGCGCGAGCAGTACTTC.

The DNA for the CDR3 is TGTGCCAGCAGCGTAGTTGAGGGATCAAGCACCGGGGAGCTGTTTTTT. As protein: CASSVVEGSSTGELFF. The chain has TRBV9 and TRBJ2-2; tentative D call: TRBD2 (5 bases). V lost 0 bases and J lost 4, with 13 bases in between. The germline V gene has CDR1 SGDLS and CDR2 YYNGEE. This CDR3 spans 16 amino acids.

This clone showed up just once. Compared with germline, one end of the junction differs, possibly owing to a read error. This chain links TRBV7-7 with TRBJ2-5; the D gene is possibly TRBD2 (6 bases). This CDR3 has 15 residues. CDR1 and CDR2 (germline): SSHAT, FNYEAQ (reference sequence). In DNA form, the CDR3 reads TGTGCTAGCAGCTTGGGACTTTCTCTCCAAGAGACCCAGTACTTC. This sequence encodes CASSLGLSLQETQYF.

This clone was observed a few times. This chain connects TRBV19 to TRBJ1-1, with 9 nucleotides matching TRBD1. The CDR3 contains 14 residues. After removal of 7 bases from V and 6 bases from J, the junction contained 9 bases not matched to a gene. CDR1 and CDR2 (germline): LNHDA, SQIVND (reference sequence). CDR3 bases: TGTGCCAGTACCCCAGGACAGGGGTTCGCTGAAGCTTTCTTT. Translated: CASTPGQGFAEAFF. The full variable domain, with the rest looked up from reference TRBV19 and TRBJ1-1, is DGGITQSPKYLFRKEGQNVTLSCEQNLNHDAMYWYRQDPGQGLRLIYYSQIVNDFQKGDIAEGYSVSREKKESFPLTVTSAQKNPTAFYLCASTPGQGFAEAFFGQGTRLTVV.

This clone has just a few counts. Other DNA variants within this sample encode the same CDR3. J is TRBJ1-5 and V is TRBV10-3; no reliable D call. V lost 2 bases and J 2 bases, leaving 4 bases between the germline ends. CDR1 is ENHRY, CDR2 SYGVKD, per germline. The CDR3 has 13 amino acids. CDR3 loop: CAISEGGNQPQHF. The CDR3 DNA reads as TGTGCCATCAGTGAGGGGGGCAATCAGCCCCAGCATTTT.

This clone turned up a few times. The rearrangement links TRBV27 to TRBJ1-5; D not certain. The CDR3 contains 14 residues. From germline, CDR1 is MNHEY and CDR2 SMNVEV (reference sequence). The V end was cut by 3 bases, the J end by 6 bases, with 12 bases between. Written as DNA, the CDR3 is TGTGCCAGCAGTTTTGCCTCCCGGGGTCAGCCCCAGCATTTT. Its protein product is CASSFASRGQPQHF.

The chain is built from TRBV7-6 and TRBJ2-6; D unresolved. Looked up from germline, CDR1 is SGHVS and CDR2 is FNYEAQ. Trimming took off 1 base at V and 1 base at J, with 14 bases between the two ends. The CDR3 extends over 18 amino acids. Here the CDR3 reads CASSLVGSAASGANVLTF. Written as DNA, the CDR3 is TGTGCCAGCAGCTTAGTCGGCAGCGCCGCGTCTGGGGCCAACGTCCTGACTTTC.

This sequence joins TRBV5-1 and TRBJ1-3, with D hard to call. Between the trimmed V and J ends, which lost 0 bases and 0 bases, there was a span of 7 bases. CDR1 SGHRS and CDR2 YFSETQ come from the germline V gene. The CDR3 has 15 residues. CDR3: CASSLGTSSGNTIYF. CDR3 nucleotides: TGCGCCAGCAGCTTGGGGACGTCCTCTGGAAACACCATATATTTT.

This clone was recorded a few times. The V call is TRBV4-1, the J call TRBJ1-2; 8 bases agree with TRBD1. The CDR3 has 15 amino acids. Germline V gives CDR1 MGHRA, CDR2 YSYEKL. V trimming: 0 bases; J trimming: 5 bases; junction bases outside the gene matches: 5. The CDR3 DNA reads as TGCGCCAGCAGCCAAGACCCTGGACAGGGATATGGCTACACCTTC. Amino acid sequence: CASSQDPGQGYGYTF.

The gene calls are TRBV30 and TRBJ1-5; 7 nucleotides line up with TRBD1. From germline, CDR1 is GTSNPN and CDR2 SVGIG (reference sequence). This CDR3 is 18 amino acids long. With V trimmed by 1 base and J by 1 base, 13 bases remained unmatched. CDR3 bases: TGTGCCTGGAGTGCCCGCGGGCCAGGGGGTCGGAGCAATCAGCCCCAGCATTTT. Its protein product is CAWSARGPGGRSNQPQHF.

V gene TRBV4-1 combines with J gene TRBJ1-5; D gene unclear. V dropped 1 base and J dropped 0 bases, with 4 bases sitting between them. CDR1 MGHRA and CDR2 YSYEKL come from the germline V gene. The CDR3 contains 14 residues. CDR3 nucleotide sequence: TGCGCCAGCAGCCAAGTAGATAGCAATCAGCCCCAGCATTTT. Translating gives CASSQVDSNQPQHF.

The V call is TRBV5-6, the J call TRBJ2-3, with D perhaps matching TRBD1 or TRBD2 (6 bases each). CDR3 length: 15 residues. The germline V gene encodes CDR1 SGHDT and CDR2 YYEEEE. V was clipped by 2 bases and J by 5 bases, with 15 bases between them. In DNA, the CDR3 is TGTGCCAGCAGCTTCCGGGGGCAAGGAGGAGATACGCAGTATTTT. Translation gives CASSFRGQGGDTQYF.

The chain employs TRBV6-1 and TRBJ1-4; 11 bases are shared with TRBD1. Trimming cost V 11 bases and J 6 bases; bases outside gene matches: 8. This CDR3 contains 14 residues. Germline CDR1 is MNHNS and CDR2 is SASEGT. In DNA, the CDR3 is TGTGCCTCCCAAGCGGGACAGGGGGATGAAAAACTGTTTTTT. This sequence encodes CASQAGQGDEKLFF.

This clone was found a few times. The chain uses TRBV5-1 and TRBJ2-5; perhaps TRBD1 as D (5 bases). Germline values: CDR1 SGHRS, CDR2 YFSETQ. The CDR3 covers 14 residues. V was shortened by 0 bases and J by 4 bases, with 10 bases between the two germline ends. The CDR3 nucleotides read TGCGCCAGCAGCTTGGAGGGGATGGGAGAGACCCAGTACTTC. Encoded protein: CASSLEGMGETQYF.

The J gene is TRBJ2-2, the V gene TRBV14; weak D call: TRBD2 (6 bases). The germline V gene encodes CDR1 SGHDN and CDR2 FVKESK. The CDR3 loop spans 14 amino acids. Trimming left V 2 bases short and J 5 bases short, with 9 bases between. CDR3: CASSQWRETGELFF. In DNA form, the CDR3 reads TGTGCCAGCAGCCAATGGCGGGAAACCGGGGAGCTGTTTTTT.

A note on this clone: Within the sample, other DNA sequences also encode this same CDR3. V usage is TRBV30 and J usage is TRBJ1-2; 7 bases are a match to TRBD1. V was pared by 2 bases and J by 7 bases, with 1 base of the junction left unmatched. The CDR3 extends over 11 amino acids. The V gene's germline CDR1 is GTSNPN and CDR2 SVGIG (reference sequence). The CDR3 here is CAWSSGGGYTF. CDR3 sequence (DNA): TGTGCCTGGAGTTCAGGGGGTGGCTACACCTTC.

The rearrangement uses TRBV30 and TRBJ2-5; tentatively, D is TRBD1 or TRBD2 (5 bases each). The J call could be wrong; TRBJ2-7 is a better fit for the DNA end. This CDR3 has 12 residues. CDR1 GTSNPN and CDR2 SVGIG come from the germline V gene (reference sequence). The CDR3 sequence: CAWAMQGPEQYF. The CDR3 nucleotides are TGTGCCTGGGCAATGCAGGGACCCGAGCAGTACTTC.

This clone was detected a few times. The chain employs TRBV9 and TRBJ1-1; D is uncertain. The V end lost 3 bases, the J end lost 0 bases, and 9 bases lay between the germline ends. The CDR3 sequence is 14 residues long. Germline V lookup: CDR1 SGDLS, CDR2 YYNGEE. CDR3 region: CASSANTLNTEAFF. CDR3 DNA: TGTGCCAGCAGCGCGAACACCTTGAACACTGAAGCTTTCTTT.

This clone has only a few counts. The V call is TRBV2, the J call TRBJ1-4, with a weak D call TRBD1 (6 bases). Germline V lookup: CDR1 SNHLY, CDR2 FYNNEI. Trimming removed 2 bases from V and 8 bases from J, with 18 bases in between. The CDR3 totals 16 residues. The CDR3 region has the DNA TGTGCCAGCAGTGAAAGGGGGGTGCGCGGTGGCGAAAAACTGTTTTTT. This gives the protein CASSERGVRGGEKLFF.

The chain recombines TRBV4-1 with TRBJ2-1; possibly TRBD2 for D (6 bases). Germline V gene lookup returns CDR1 MGHRA and CDR2 YSYEKL. Trimming removed 1 base at V and 9 bases at J, with 13 bases between. The CDR3 sequence is 14 residues long. The CDR3 loop reads CASSQGRGFSEQFF. The DNA for the CDR3 is TGCGCCAGCAGCCAAGGGAGGGGATTCAGTGAGCAGTTCTTC.

The CDR3 DNA sequence: TGTGCCAGCAGGCAGGGGAGTAACTATGGCTACACCTTC. Translation: CASRQGSNYGYTF. The chain has TRBV6-1 and TRBJ1-2, with D possibly TRBD1 on 6 matching bases. The CDR3 runs to 13 residues. Trimming pared 6 bases from V and 1 base from J, leaving 9 bases between. CDR1 and CDR2 (germline): MNHNS, SASEGT.

The V call is TRBV7-6, the J call TRBJ1-4; D gene unclear. The CDR3 is 16 residues long. Germline CDR1 SGHVS, CDR2 FNYEAQ. V was shortened by 1 base and J by 0 bases, with 9 bases between the two germline ends. The CDR3 region is CASSLGGTATNEKLFF. The CDR3 DNA reads as TGTGCCAGCAGCTTAGGCGGAACAGCAACTAATGAAAAACTGTTTTTT.

The gene calls are TRBV5-4 and TRBJ2-1, with D possibly TRBD2 on 5 matching bases. The CDR3 extends over 19 amino acids. Trimming pared 2 bases from V and 8 bases from J, leaving 29 bases between. Germline V gene sequence: CDR1 SGHNT, CDR2 YYREEE (reference sequence). CDR3 in DNA: TGTGCCAGCAGCTTAACTCGAGGTACGGTCCGGAGGAAGATCGATGAGCAGTTCTTC. Protein sequence: CASSLTRGTVRRKIDEQFF.

A few counts support this clone. The chain has TRBV7-7 and TRBJ2-2; D not certain. The V gene's germline CDR1 is SSHAT and CDR2 FNYEAQ (reference sequence). The CDR3 sequence is 15 residues long. V lost 1 base and J 4 bases, leaving 10 bases between the germline ends. CDR3 nucleotide sequence: TGTGCCAGCAGCTTAGATTCCAGAGGCACCGGGGAGCTGTTTTTT. Its translation is CASSLDSRGTGELFF.

This chain uses TRBV19 with TRBJ1-5, with D perhaps matching TRBD1 (6 bases). The V gene lost 2 bases and the J gene lost 0 bases, with 8 bases spanning the gap. The V gene's germline CDR1 is LNHDA and CDR2 SQIVND (reference sequence). The CDR3 covers 15 residues. CDR3 coding DNA: TGTGCCAGTAGTATACAGGGGTTTAGCAATCAGCCCCAGCATTTT. This encodes CASSIQGFSNQPQHF.

This clone occurred a few times. The chain links TRBV7-3 to TRBJ2-5; D is possibly TRBD2 (7 bases). Germline-derived CDR1 and CDR2 are SGHTA and FQGTGA. The CDR3 has 14 amino acids. The V end lost 2 bases, the J end lost 2 bases, and 9 bases lay between the germline ends. The CDR3 DNA follows: TGTGCCAGCAGCTTACGGGGGGCGCAAGAGACCCAGTACTTC. This sequence encodes CASSLRGAQETQYF.